These T cell receptor beta chains were read from a single sample in a study of response to subunit inactivated influenza vaccine. TCRdb recomputed calls from the RT-PCR reads with MiXCR, one row per CDR3 protein. This repertoire shows 630,000 or so distinct CDR3 sequences, less than 20% found once; its top ten account for around 10%. The source material was PBMCs from blood, sampled 11 to 12 days after vaccination. These receptors were collected from a man in his fifties or sixties who received an inactivated influenza vaccine. Each CDR3 is given with its conserved first and last residue. The D gene is left open where the match is weak. Not all rows give a size; the values are once, few, many and, for expanded clones, a class.

. | . | 15 | TRBJ1-1 | TRBV7-6 | TGTGCCAGCAGCTCCCGGGGGGGTTTTAACACTGAAGCTTTCTTT | CASSSRGGFNTEAFF
few | TRBD2 | 16 | TRBJ2-1 | TRBV5-1 | TGCGCCAGCAGCCCAGCGGGGGCTGTATTTTACAATGAGCAGTTCTTC | CASSPAGAVFYNEQFF
. | TRBD1 | 15 | TRBJ1-1 | TRBV6-1 | TGTGCCGGCAAGCTGGTGGCAGGGGGCGAGACTGAAGCTTTCTTT | CAGKLVAGGETEAFF
many | TRBD2 | 18 | TRBJ2-1 | TRBV6-2/TRBV6-3 | TGTGCCAGCAGTTACTCGACTAGCGCGAGCTACTCCTACAATGAGCAGTTCTTC | CASSYSTSASYSYNEQFF
. | TRBD1 | 17 | TRBJ2-6 | TRBV7-9 | TGTGCCAGCCCCCCCGGACAGGCGAGCTCTGGGGCCAACGTCCTGACTTTC | CASPPGQASSGANVLTF
. | TRBD2 | 17 | TRBJ2-7 | TRBV13 | TGTGCCAGCAGCTTAGGCATAGCGGGAGGGCCGGCCTACGAGCAGTACTTC | CASSLGIAGGPAYEQYF
few | . | 12 | TRBJ1-2 | TRBV7-2 | TGTGCCAGCAGCTTACTTCCCGACGGCTACACCTTC | CASSLLPDGYTF
. | TRBD1 | 16 | TRBJ2-7 | TRBV9 | TGTGCCAGCAGCGTAGCCCCCGACAGGGATGTTAGCGAGCAGTACTTC | CASSVAPDRDVSEQYF
. | TRBD1 | 15 | TRBJ2-2 | TRBV7-8 | TGTGCCAGCAGGCAGGGGACAGGGAACACCGGGGAGCTGTTTTTT | CASRQGTGNTGELFF
few | TRBD2 | 19 | TRBJ2-1 | TRBV6-5 | TGTGCCAGCAGTTGGAACGCCGGGACTAGCGGGATTCTGAACAATGAGCAGTTCTTC | CASSWNAGTSGILNNEQFF
many | . | 14 | TRBJ2-3 | TRBV29-1 | TGCAGCGTTGAGACCGTTGCTGGCACAGATACGCAGTATTTT | CSVETVAGTDTQYF
few | . | 12 | TRBJ1-2 | TRBV29-1 | TGCAGCGTTGATACATCTAACTATGGCTACACCTTC | CSVDTSNYGYTF
. | . | 17 | TRBJ2-1 | TRBV20-1 | TGCAGTGCTAGAGCACAGGGACTTAGGGGTTCCTACAATGAGCAGTTCTTC | CSARAQGLRGSYNEQFF
few | TRBD2 | 17 | TRBJ2-7 | TRBV3-1 | TGTGCCAGCAGCCAACTCGGGGGGACTAGCGGGGGATACGAGCAGTACTTC | CASSQLGGTSGGYEQYF